The sequence of this T cell receptor (beta chain) was determined in a study of cytomegalovirus exposure and HLA in healthy donors. Overall study findings and caveats: In a later analysis, the majority of CMV-associated beta chains seemingly showed HLA restriction. Some TCR beta chains (164 of them) were listed as cytomegalovirus-associated.

About this clone itself: Its antigen is not known.

The J segment lost 6 bases and the V segment lost 6 bases, leaving 7 bases of the junction unmatched. CDR3 length: 14 amino acids. CDR1 SGHNT and CDR2 YENEEA come from the germline V gene. PCR involved 60 Vbeta and 13 Jbeta primers. The method was immunoSEQ multiplex PCR; TCRdb's version includes in-frame clones alone and lacks a portion of them. This sample has roughly 240,000 clones, with around 80% found just once. The specimen was PBMCs. The clonotype was recovered from a boy younger than 18 in good health and CMV-seronegative. The chain uses TRBV11-3 and TRBJ2-2; 7 positions agree with TRBD1. The CDR3 DNA follows: TGTGCCAGCAGTAATTCAGGGACAGCCGGGGAGCTGTTTTTT. Protein product: CASSNSGTAGELFF. Full variable domain (rest looked up from reference TRBV11-3 and TRBJ2-2): EAGVVQSPRYKIIEKKQPVAFWCNPISGHNTLYWYLQNLGQGPELLIRYENEEAVDDSQLPKDRFSAERLKGVDSTLKIQPAELGDSAVYLCASSNSGTAGELFFGEGSRLTVL.